What follows are 25 T cell receptor beta chains derived from one specimen sequenced in a study of cytomegalovirus exposure and HLA in healthy donors. Use of 60 Vbeta and 13 Jbeta primers characterized the PCR. TCRdb's table, derived via immunoSEQ multiplex PCR, lists solely in-frame clones and lacks some. The data contain roughly 72,000 clones, around 74% of them singletons. The specimen sequenced was PBMCs. These receptors were collected from a human donor in good health.

The chain recombines TRBV6-5 with TRBJ1-1, with D hard to call. Germline V gene lookup returns CDR1 MNHEY and CDR2 SVGAGI. V gave up 0 bases and J gave up 1 base, with 6 bases separating them. The CDR3 covers 14 residues. In DNA form, the CDR3 reads TGTGCCAGCAGTTACTCGAGGCCGAACACTGAAGCTTTCTTT. Translation: CASSYSRPNTEAFF.

The chain recombines TRBV5-1 with TRBJ2-7, with TRBD2 identical over 7 bases. J gave up 4 bases and V 1 base, and 5 bases lay outside the gene matches. Looked up from germline, CDR1 is SGHRS and CDR2 is YFSETQ. This CDR3 is 14 amino acids long. CDR3 protein: CASSLSTGGYEQYF. CDR3 coding DNA: TGCGCCAGCAGCTTGTCAACGGGAGGATACGAGCAGTACTTC.

J is TRBJ1-4 and V is TRBV27, with 9 nucleotides matching TRBD1. Germline values: CDR1 MNHEY, CDR2 SMNVEV (reference sequence). The CDR3 is made up of 15 amino acids. Unmatched junction bases numbered 6, after V lost 3 bases and J lost 7 bases. The CDR3 bases are TGTGCCAGCAGTTTGTCGAGGACAGGGGTTGAAAAACTGTTTTTT. Amino acids: CASSLSRTGVEKLFF.

The genes are TRBV4-2 and TRBJ1-2; D is undetermined. The CDR3 covers 13 residues. V dropped 0 bases and J dropped 7 bases, with 9 bases sitting between them. Germline CDR1 and CDR2: LGHNA and YNFKEQ. The CDR3 here is CASSQDRSSGYTF. CDR3 DNA: TGTGCCAGCAGCCAAGATCGTAGTAGTGGCTACACCTTC.

This chain connects TRBV5-3 to TRBJ2-4; 13 nucleotides match TRBD2. TRBV5-3 has ORF status, its function being uncertain. The trim removed 4 bases at V and 15 bases at J, leaving 13 bases unmatched. This CDR3 spans 15 amino acids. The CDR3 DNA follows: TGTGCCAGAAGCCCGCCGGGACTAGCGGGACGGAGTATGTACTTC. Translated, it gives CARSPPGLAGRSMYF.

The chain has TRBV2 and TRBJ2-1; 7 bases are a match to TRBD2. This CDR3 is 16 amino acids long. V was pared by 1 base and J by 4 bases, with 7 bases of the junction left unmatched. The germline V gene encodes CDR1 SNHLY and CDR2 FYNNEI. The CDR3 reads CASSEDWRERYNEQFF. DNA of the CDR3: TGTGCCAGCAGTGAAGATTGGCGGGAGAGGTACAATGAGCAGTTCTTC.

The rearrangement links TRBV4-2 to TRBJ1-5; 12 nucleotides agree with TRBD1. The V segment lost 6 bases and the J segment 6 bases; nucleotides outside the gene matches: 12. Germline V gene sequence: CDR1 LGHNA, CDR2 YNFKEQ. The CDR3 consists of 17 residues. CDR3 amino acids: CASSKLGTGGEGQPQHF. The CDR3 DNA reads TGTGCCAGCAGTAAGTTAGGGACAGGGGGCGAGGGTCAGCCCCAGCATTTT.

This clone appeared a single time. The chain joins TRBV6-5 to TRBJ2-5, with D hard to call. The DNA end favors TRBJ2-7, so the J call may be wrong. From germline, CDR1 is MNHEY and CDR2 SVGAGI. The CDR3 is 13 amino acids. CDR3 sequence: CASAPTGDYEQYF. In DNA form, the CDR3 reads TGTGCCAGCGCCCCGACCGGAGACTACGAGCAGTACTTC.

This chain links TRBV15 with TRBJ2-3, with D perhaps matching TRBD2 (6 bases). Germline V lookup: CDR1 LNHNV, CDR2 YYDKDF (reference sequence). Trimming cost V 1 base and J 1 base, with 6 bases left between them. CDR3 length: 14 amino acids. CDR3 region: CATSRGGGTDTQYF. The DNA of the CDR3 is TGTGCCACCAGCAGAGGGGGGGGCACAGATACGCAGTATTTT.

This clone was seen only once. The V call is TRBV11-3, the J call TRBJ2-3; no definite D call. The ends were cut back, 1 base at V and 0 bases at J, with 11 bases in the middle. The CDR3 extends over 16 amino acids. CDR1 is SGHNT and CDR2 is YENEEA in the germline V gene. CDR3 protein: CASSLAPPRSTDTQYF. The CDR3 region has the DNA TGTGCCAGCAGCTTAGCCCCCCCGCGGAGCACAGATACGCAGTATTTT. The full variable domain, in which reference TRBV11-3 and TRBJ2-3 provide the parts outside the CDR3, is EAGVVQSPRYKIIEKKQPVAFWCNPISGHNTLYWYLQNLGQGPELLIRYENEEAVDDSQLPKDRFSAERLKGVDSTLKIQPAELGDSAVYLCASSLAPPRSTDTQYFGPGTRLTVL.

This chain uses TRBV7-6 with TRBJ1-6; a weak D match, TRBD1 (6 bases). Looked up from germline, CDR1 is SGHVS and CDR2 is FNYEAQ. Trimming pared 4 bases from V and 7 bases from J, leaving 11 bases between. The CDR3 is made up of 14 amino acids. Here the CDR3 reads CASSWTDENSPLHF. The CDR3 DNA sequence: TGTGCCAGCAGCTGGACAGACGAGAATTCACCCCTCCACTTT.

The chain links TRBV6-1 to TRBJ1-4, with 7 bases aligning to TRBD1. Losses at the gene ends were 6 bases for V and 11 bases for J; bases not matched to a gene: 12. Germline values: CDR1 MNHNS, CDR2 SASEGT. The CDR3 is made up of 14 amino acids. CDR3 bases: TGTGCCAGCAGCGACGGACAGGTGTCGCGGAAACTGTTTTTT. It is translated as CASSDGQVSRKLFF.

This chain uses TRBV14 with TRBJ1-2; D remains ambiguous. The CDR3 is 13 amino acids. V was cut by 1 base and J by 2 bases, with 5 bases left in between. Germline V gene lookup returns CDR1 SGHDN and CDR2 FVKESK. Here the CDR3 DNA reads TGTGCCAGCAGCCAAGGACTCAACTATGGCTACACCTTC. Its protein product is CASSQGLNYGYTF.

The chain couples TRBV5-4 to TRBJ1-1, with D possibly TRBD1 on 6 matching bases. Trimming shortened V by 4 bases and J by 2 bases, and 12 bases separated the two germline ends. Germline CDR1 reads SGHNT; CDR2 reads YYREEE (reference sequence). The CDR3 runs to 14 residues. CDR3: CASSRDRSNTEAFF. In nucleotides, the CDR3 is TGTGCCAGCAGCCGTGACAGGAGCAACACTGAAGCTTTCTTT.

This clone occurred a few times. The junction differs from germline at one of its ends, possibly a read error. The chain uses TRBV6-1 and TRBJ2-1, with no clear D. The CDR3 sequence is 13 residues long. Germline CDR1 MNHNS, CDR2 SASEGT. CDR3 bases: TGTGCCAGCAATGAACCGACTGAAAATGAGCAGTTCTTC. Residues: CASNEPTENEQFF.

CDR3 loop: CASSRKPTSGRSYEQYF. For the CDR3, the DNA is TGTGCCAGCAGCCGGAAACCCACTAGCGGGCGCTCCTACGAGCAGTACTTC. The rearrangement uses TRBV11-2 and TRBJ2-7; TRBD2 agrees at 9 bases. V lost 5 bases to trimming and J lost 0 bases; unmatched junction nucleotides: 11. Germline V gene lookup returns CDR1 SGHAT and CDR2 FQNNGV. CDR3 length: 17 amino acids.

This rearrangement joins TRBV6-1 to TRBJ2-7; the match to TRBD2 covers 10 bases. Trimming cost V 1 base and J 5 bases; bases outside gene matches: 5. The CDR3 consists of 15 residues. CDR1 is MNHNS and CDR2 is SASEGT in the germline V gene. The CDR3 sequence: CASSEEAGGPNEQYF. Written as DNA, the CDR3 is TGTGCCAGCAGTGAAGAAGCGGGAGGGCCAAACGAGCAGTACTTC.

The chain is built from TRBV11-3 and TRBJ2-3; TRBD2 might be the D (6 bases). The CDR3 contains 14 residues. Germline V CDR1 and CDR2: SGHNT, YENEEA. Between the trimmed V and J ends, which lost 5 bases and 4 bases, there was a span of 13 bases. DNA for the CDR3: TGTGCCAGCAGCCCGGGGACTGGCGCAGATACGCAGTATTTT. Amino acids: CASSPGTGADTQYF.

This chain uses TRBV28 with TRBJ2-7; 9 bases align to TRBD2. The V gene's germline CDR1 is MDHEN and CDR2 SYDVKM. V shed 5 bases and J 5 bases; nucleotides not matched to a gene: 10. This CDR3 is 15 amino acids long. The CDR3 DNA sequence: TGTGCCAGCAGTACCCGGGGTAGCGGGAGCGACGAGCAGTACTTC. Translation gives CASSTRGSGSDEQYF.

The J gene is TRBJ2-3, the V gene TRBV30, with D unresolved. The germline CDR1 and CDR2 sequences are GTSNPN and SVGIG (reference sequence). CDR3 length: 16 residues. V lost 4 bases and J 0 bases, leaving 17 bases between the germline ends. The chain's CDR3 is CAWTLFRTRSTDTQYF. The CDR3 DNA sequence: TGTGCCTGGACCCTTTTTAGAACCCGAAGCACAGATACGCAGTATTTT.

A single count supports this clone. CDR3 DNA: TGTGCCAGCGGGGACGACAGGGGGTCGTATAATGAAAAACTGTTTTTT. This sequence encodes CASGDDRGSYNEKLFF. This chain uses TRBV28 with TRBJ1-4, with 9 bases identical to TRBD1. V was clipped by 8 bases and J by 4 bases; unmatched bases: 11. Germline assignment: CDR1 MDHEN and CDR2 SYDVKM. The CDR3 is 16 amino acids. Looking up the rest from reference TRBV28 and TRBJ1-4 gives the full variable domain: DVKVTQSSRYLVKRTGEKVFLECVQDMDHENMFWYRQDPGLGLRLIYFSYDVKMKEKGDIPEGYSVSREKKERFSLILESASTNQTSMYLCASGDDRGSYNEKLFFGSGTQLSVL.

A few counts support this clone. The J gene is TRBJ2-7, the V gene TRBV5-4; TRBD1 agrees at 8 bases. Germline trimming cut 4 bases from V and 0 bases from J; bases unmatched to any gene: 6. Germline CDR1 SGHNT, CDR2 YYREEE (reference sequence). This CDR3 is 15 amino acids long. This CDR3 is CASSVGQGLSYEQYF. Here the CDR3 DNA reads TGTGCCAGCAGCGTTGGACAGGGACTCTCCTACGAGCAGTACTTC.

This clone was detected only a few times. The chain carries TRBV28 and TRBJ2-5; D remains unclear. Germline V CDR1 and CDR2: MDHEN, SYDVKM. The V end lost 5 bases, the J end lost 1 base, and 8 bases lay between the germline ends. The CDR3 length is 13 residues. CDR3 loop: CASSGGFQETQYF. The CDR3 DNA reads as TGTGCCAGCAGTGGCGGATTCCAAGAGACCCAGTACTTC.

This clone was seen only a few times. The chain has TRBV6-5 and TRBJ2-3; TRBD2 agrees at 8 bases. The CDR3 is made up of 15 amino acids. V lost 0 bases and J lost 3; bases outside the gene matches: 2. CDR1 is MNHEY and CDR2 is SVGAGI in the germline V gene. The CDR3 sequence is CASSYSAGATDTQYF. The DNA for the CDR3 is TGTGCCAGCAGTTACTCAGCGGGAGCAACAGATACGCAGTATTTT.

The genes are TRBV2 and TRBJ2-1, with 11 bases lining up with TRBD2. The V segment lost 6 bases and the J segment 3 bases; nucleotides outside the gene matches: 4. The V gene's germline CDR1 is SNHLY and CDR2 FYNNEI. This CDR3 spans 15 amino acids. CDR3 amino acids: CASRLAGANYNEQFF. The CDR3 DNA follows: TGTGCCAGCAGACTAGCGGGAGCGAACTACAATGAGCAGTTCTTC.